This TCR beta chain is drawn from a study of blood T cell repertoires in COVID-19. About the research overall: Italy, Spain and the United States were the sources of the convalescent and acute COVID-19 samples. PBMCs, B-cell-depleted T cells, or T cells provided the cDNA or gDNA that made up the material.

Study processing details: Estimation of nucleated cell counts relied on the amplification of reference gene primers. Assay: immunoSEQ multiplex PCR; the TCRdb copy retains only in-frame clones and omits some. From that table come the V and J calls and clone size; the DNA was used to work out D and trimming. The sample gives a few hundred thousand clones, 88% of which show up once; about 0.64% is in the top ten. Germline lookup yields CDR1 SQVTM and CDR2 ANQGSEA. The CDR3 extends over 15 amino acids. Trimming cost V 6 bases and J 0 bases; bases outside gene matches: 8. This receptor was identified in a human donor in a cohort sampled during active COVID-19. Sequenced input: peripheral blood. The rearrangement links TRBV29-1 to TRBJ2-5, with 9 bases identical to TRBD2. CDR3 bases: TGCAGCGTCCCTTCTGGACTAGCGTACCAAGAGACCCAGTACTTC. It yields the protein CSVPSGLAYQETQYF. Complete variable domain (other parts from reference TRBV29-1 and TRBJ2-5): SAVISQKPSRDICQRGTSLTIQCQVDSQVTMMFWYRQQPGQSLTLIATANQGSEATYESGFVIDKFPISRPNLTFSTLTVSNMSPEDSSIYLCSVPSGLAYQETQYFGPGTRLLVL.